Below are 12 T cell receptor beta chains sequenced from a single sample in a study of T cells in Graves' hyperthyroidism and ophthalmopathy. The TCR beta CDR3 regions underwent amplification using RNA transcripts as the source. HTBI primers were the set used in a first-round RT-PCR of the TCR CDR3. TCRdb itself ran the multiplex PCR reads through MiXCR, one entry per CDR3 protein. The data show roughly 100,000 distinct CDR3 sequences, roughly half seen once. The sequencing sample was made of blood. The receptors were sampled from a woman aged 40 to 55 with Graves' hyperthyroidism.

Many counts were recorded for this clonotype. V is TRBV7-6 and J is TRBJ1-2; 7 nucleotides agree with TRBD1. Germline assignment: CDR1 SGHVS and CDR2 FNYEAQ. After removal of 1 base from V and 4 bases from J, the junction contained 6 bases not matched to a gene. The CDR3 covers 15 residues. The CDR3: CASSLGRGAGYGYTF. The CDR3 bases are TGTGCCAGCAGCTTAGGCAGGGGGGCTGGCTATGGCTACACCTTC.

CDR3 sequence: CASSLVVRTGGAMLGYTF. CDR3 bases: TGTGCCAGCAGCTTAGTCGTGCGGACAGGGGGCGCAATGCTTGGCTACACCTTC. This chain connects TRBV13 to TRBJ1-2; TRBD1 agrees at 11 bases. Losses at the gene ends were 1 base for V and 7 bases for J; bases not matched to a gene: 14. There are 18 residues in the CDR3. CDR1 and CDR2 (germline): PRHDT, FYEKMQ (reference sequence).

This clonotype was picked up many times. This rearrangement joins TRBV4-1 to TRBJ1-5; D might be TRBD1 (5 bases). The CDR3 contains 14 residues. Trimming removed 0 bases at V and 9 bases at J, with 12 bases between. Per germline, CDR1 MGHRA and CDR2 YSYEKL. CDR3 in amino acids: CASSQDMGPGPQHF. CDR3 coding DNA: TGCGCCAGCAGCCAAGACATGGGACCGGGGCCCCAGCATTTT.

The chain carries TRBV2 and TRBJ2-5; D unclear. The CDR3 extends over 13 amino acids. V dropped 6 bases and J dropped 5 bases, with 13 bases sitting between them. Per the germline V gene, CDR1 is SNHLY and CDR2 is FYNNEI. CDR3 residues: CASSLVGSETQYF. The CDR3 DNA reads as TGTGCCAGCAGCTTGGTGGGGTCGGAGACCCAGTACTTC.

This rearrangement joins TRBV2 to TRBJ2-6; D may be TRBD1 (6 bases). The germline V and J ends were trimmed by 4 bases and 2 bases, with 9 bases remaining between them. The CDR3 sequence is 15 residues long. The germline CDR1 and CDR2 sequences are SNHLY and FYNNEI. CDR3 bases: TGTGCCAGCAGTGCAGGGGTCACTGGGGCCAACGTCCTGACTTTC. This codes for CASSAGVTGANVLTF.

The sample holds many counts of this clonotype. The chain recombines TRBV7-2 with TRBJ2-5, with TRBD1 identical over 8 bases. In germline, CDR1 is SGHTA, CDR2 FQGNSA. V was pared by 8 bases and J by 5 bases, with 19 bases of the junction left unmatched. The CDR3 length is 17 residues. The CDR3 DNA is TGTGCCAGCGGGCGTGGGGGTTTGACAGGGGCTGGGGAGACCCAGTACTTC. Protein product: CASGRGGLTGAGETQYF.

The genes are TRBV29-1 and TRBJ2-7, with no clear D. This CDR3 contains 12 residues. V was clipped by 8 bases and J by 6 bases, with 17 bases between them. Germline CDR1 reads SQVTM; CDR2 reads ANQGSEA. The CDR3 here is CSPLGAPSEQYF. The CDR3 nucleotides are TGCAGCCCCCTAGGAGCTCCTAGCGAGCAGTACTTC.

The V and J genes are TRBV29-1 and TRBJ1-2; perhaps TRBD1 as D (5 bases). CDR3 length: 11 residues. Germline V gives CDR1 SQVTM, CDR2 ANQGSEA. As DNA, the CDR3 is TGCAGTTCGGAGGGGAACTATGGCTACACCTTC. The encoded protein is CSSEGNYGYTF.

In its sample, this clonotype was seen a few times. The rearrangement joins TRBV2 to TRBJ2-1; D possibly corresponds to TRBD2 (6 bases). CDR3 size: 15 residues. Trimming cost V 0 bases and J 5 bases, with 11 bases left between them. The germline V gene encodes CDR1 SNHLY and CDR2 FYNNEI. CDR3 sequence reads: CASSEATGVNNEQFF. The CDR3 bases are TGTGCCAGCAGTGAAGCCACGGGGGTTAACAATGAGCAGTTCTTC.

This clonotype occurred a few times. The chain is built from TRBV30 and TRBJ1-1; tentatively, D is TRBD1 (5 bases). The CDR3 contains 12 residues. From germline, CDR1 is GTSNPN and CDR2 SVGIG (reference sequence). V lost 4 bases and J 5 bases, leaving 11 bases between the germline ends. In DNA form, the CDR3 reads TGTGCCTGGACCCGGGGGGGGACTGAAGCTTTCTTT. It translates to CAWTRGGTEAFF.

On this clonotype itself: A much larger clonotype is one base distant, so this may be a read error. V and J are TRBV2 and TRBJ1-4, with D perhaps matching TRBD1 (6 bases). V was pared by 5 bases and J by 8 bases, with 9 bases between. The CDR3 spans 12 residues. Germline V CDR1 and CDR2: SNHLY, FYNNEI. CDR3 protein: CASSYREEKLFF. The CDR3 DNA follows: TGTGCCAGCAGTTACAGGGAGGAAAAACTGTTTTTT.

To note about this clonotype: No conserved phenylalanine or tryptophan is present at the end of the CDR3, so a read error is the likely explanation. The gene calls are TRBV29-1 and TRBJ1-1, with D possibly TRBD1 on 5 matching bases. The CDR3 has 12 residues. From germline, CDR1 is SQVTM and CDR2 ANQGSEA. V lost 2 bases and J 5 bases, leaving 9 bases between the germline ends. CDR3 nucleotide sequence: TGCAGCGTTGAACCCTGGGGGACTGAAGCTTTCTCT. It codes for CSVEPWGTEAFS.